This entry features one T cell receptor (beta chain) sequence. The record originates from a study of Ad26.COV2.S vaccination and SARS-CoV-2 variants. Profiling relied on immunoSEQ multiplex PCR, and the TCRdb table lists in-frame clones only, not all of them. Of hundreds of thousands of clones listed, about 88% are singletons. Treatment specified: roughly 19 received Ad26.COV2.S at low or high dose, single or two shots; 5 received placebo; per-sample allocation not given. Vaccine and placebo recipients were sampled on day 63 after the first injection. The V gene's germline CDR1 is SGHKS and CDR2 YYEKEE (reference sequence). This CDR3 is 15 amino acids long. The V end was cut by 2 bases, the J end by 4 bases, with 15 bases between.

The chain employs TRBV5-5 and TRBJ1-2, with no clear D. This sequence originates from a person aged 18-65 years who received the Ad26.COV2.S COVID-19 vaccine or a placebo. This sample comprised peripheral blood, obtained in a trial of Ad26.COV2.S vaccine versus placebo. In DNA, the CDR3 is TGTGCCAGCAGCTTTTGGGCGCACGGACCCTATGGCTACACCTTC. This encodes CASSFWAHGPYGYTF.